Each of the 29 T cell receptor beta chains below was sequenced from the same sample in a study of radiation and T cells in renal cell carcinoma. Described treatment: treatment-naive control, cytoreductive nephrectomy. Method: immunoSEQ multiplex PCR; TCRdb's copy keeps in-frame clones and lacks some. The table includes 24,000 or so clones, roughly 64% detected once. This specimen consisted of tumor tissue, obtained from a patient whose treatment was nephrectomy without radiotherapy. The receptors here all came from a man aged 35 to 55 with renal cell carcinoma.

The chain couples TRBV11-2 to TRBJ1-1, with 8 bases identical to TRBD1. Unmatched junction bases numbered 5, after V lost 8 bases and J lost 3 bases. CDR1 and CDR2 (germline): SGHAT, FQNNGV. The CDR3 has 13 residues. The CDR3 is CASRTGIDTEAFF. As DNA, the CDR3 is TGTGCCAGCCGGACAGGGATTGACACTGAAGCTTTCTTT.

This sequence joins TRBV16 and TRBJ1-1; D not certain. CDR3 length: 14 amino acids. Germline V lookup: CDR1 KGHSY, CDR2 FQNENV. V lost 1 base and J lost 3, with 9 bases in between. CDR3 region: CASSQYSTYTEAFF. The CDR3 bases are TGTGCCAGCAGCCAATACTCAACGTACACTGAAGCTTTCTTT.

V usage is TRBV5-4 and J usage is TRBJ2-5; possibly TRBD2 for D (5 bases). V lost 4 bases to trimming and J lost 4 bases, with 5 bases between them. The CDR3 contains 11 residues. Looked up from germline, CDR1 is SGHNT and CDR2 is YYREEE (reference sequence). For the CDR3, the DNA is TGTGCCAGCAGCGCGGGAGAGACCCAGTACTTC. It translates to CASSAGETQYF.

V usage is TRBV6-6 and J usage is TRBJ1-6, with D maybe TRBD1 (6 bases). Germline CDR1 reads MNHNY; CDR2 reads SVGAGI (reference sequence). The CDR3 is 12 amino acids. Trimming shortened V by 6 bases and J by 10 bases, and 10 bases separated the two germline ends. The CDR3 bases are TGTGCCAGCAGGTTGGGGGCATCACCCCTCCACTTT. It yields the protein CASRLGASPLHF.

This rearrangement joins TRBV7-2 to TRBJ2-1; the D gene is possibly TRBD2 (5 bases). V was cut by 5 bases and J by 9 bases, with 20 bases left in between. Germline values: CDR1 SGHTA, CDR2 FQGNSA. This CDR3 contains 15 residues. CDR3 coding DNA: TGTGCCAGCAGCCAACTATTACGACCTGAGGGTGAGCAGTTCTTC. It encodes CASSQLLRPEGEQFF.

CDR3 protein: CASSPRGISELSGANVLTF. DNA of the CDR3: TGTGCCAGCAGCCCCCGGGGTATTTCAGAGCTCTCTGGGGCCAACGTCCTGACTTTC. This sequence joins TRBV7-9 and TRBJ2-6; TRBD2 might be the D (5 bases). The germline V and J ends were trimmed by 5 bases and 0 bases, with 20 bases remaining between them. Germline V gives CDR1 SEHNR, CDR2 FQNEAQ (reference sequence). This CDR3 contains 19 residues.

This rearrangement joins TRBV19 to TRBJ1-5, with 8 bases lining up with TRBD1. V dropped 8 bases and J dropped 4; count of bases not matched to a gene: 16. The CDR3 runs 17 residues. Germline-derived CDR1 and CDR2 are LNHDA and SQIVND (reference sequence). The CDR3 is CASLPTGVVVRNQPQHF. CDR3 in DNA: TGTGCCAGTTTACCGACAGGGGTAGTAGTAAGGAATCAGCCCCAGCATTTT.

The chain links TRBV11-2 to TRBJ1-4; D remains ambiguous. Trimming cost V 1 base and J 5 bases, with 11 bases left between them. Germline CDR1 is SGHAT and CDR2 is FQNNGV. The CDR3 runs to 15 residues. The CDR3 region has the DNA TGTGCCAGCAGCTTAGTCGGTCAGGAGAATGAAAAACTGTTTTTT. Its translation is CASSLVGQENEKLFF.

This chain joins TRBV4-3 and TRBJ2-4, with 14 bases fitting TRBD2. The germline gives CDR1 LGHNA, CDR2 YSLEER. Trimming cost V 1 base and J 7 bases; bases outside gene matches: 9. CDR3 length: 18 amino acids. This chain's CDR3 is CASSQGKPTSGGANIQYF. The CDR3 region has the DNA TGCGCCAGCAGCCAAGGGAAACCGACTAGCGGGGGGGCGAACATTCAGTACTTC.

The gene calls are TRBV6-6 and TRBJ1-1; D gene uncertain. Germline CDR1 is MNHNY and CDR2 is SVGAGI (reference sequence). This CDR3 has 15 residues. Trimming pared 6 bases from V and 6 bases from J, leaving 20 bases between. CDR3 sequence: CASSRTPTQSAEAFF. CDR3 nucleotides: TGTGCCAGCAGCCGTACACCTACTCAAAGCGCTGAAGCTTTCTTT.

The chain is built from TRBV6-5 and TRBJ1-2; 7 bases match TRBD1. Germline V gives CDR1 MNHEY, CDR2 SVGAGI. V was clipped by 0 bases and J by 4 bases; unmatched bases: 5. This CDR3 comprises 15 residues. The CDR3, as DNA: TGTGCCAGCAGTTACTCGGGAGGGGGCGGCTATGGCTACACCTTC. It is translated as CASSYSGGGGYGYTF.

This sequence joins TRBV18 and TRBJ2-2, with 12 bases aligning to TRBD2. The CDR3 runs to 14 residues. Per germline, CDR1 KGHSH and CDR2 LQKENI. V gave up 5 bases and J gave up 9 bases; unmatched junction bases: 4. The CDR3 coding sequence is TGTGCCAGCTCATCCGGACTAGCGGGGAGGGAGCTGTTTTTT. This sequence encodes CASSSGLAGRELFF. Complete variable domain (other parts from reference TRBV18 and TRBJ2-2): NAGVMQNPRHLVRRRGQEARLRCSPMKGHSHVYWYRQLPEEGLKFMVYLQKENIIDESGMPKERFSAEFPKEGPSILRIQQVVRGDSAAYFCASSSGLAGRELFFGEGSRLTVL.

This clone appeared a single time. V usage is TRBV29-1 and J usage is TRBJ2-1, with a tentative D call TRBD1 (6 bases). V was shortened by 7 bases and J by 2 bases, with 15 bases between the two germline ends. The CDR3 is 14 residues long. Germline assignment: CDR1 SQVTM and CDR2 ANQGSEA. CDR3 coding DNA: TGCAGCGCCCGCTCCAGGGGAACCTACAATGAGCAGTTCTTC. Translating it yields CSARSRGTYNEQFF.

This clone is large by share. Here the CDR3 reads CASSEQQGVFSYEQFF. CDR3 bases: TGTGCCAGCAGTGAACAACAGGGGGTTTTTAGTTATGAGCAGTTCTTC. The chain has TRBV6-1 and TRBJ2-1, with 8 positions matching TRBD1. This CDR3 has 16 amino acids. CDR1 is MNHNS, CDR2 SASEGT, per germline. V shed 2 bases, J shed 8 bases, and the junction held 11 bases outside the gene matches.

This chain joins TRBV14 and TRBJ1-2; D unresolved. V shed 8 bases and J shed 4 bases, with 11 bases lying between them. The CDR3 covers 12 residues. CDR1 and CDR2 from the germline V gene are SGHDN and FVKESK. Written as DNA, the CDR3 is TGTGCCAGCTTCTTTGGTGCCTATGGCTACACCTTC. Its translation: CASFFGAYGYTF.

In DNA form, the CDR3 reads TGTGCCAGCAGCTTAGGGGTTAGCGGGGGAGGTACGCAGTATTTT. This codes for CASSLGVSGGGTQYF. The rearrangement links TRBV7-7 to TRBJ2-3, with TRBD2 matching 9 bases. CDR1 and CDR2 from the germline V gene are SSHAT and FNYEAQ (reference sequence). The CDR3 runs to 15 residues. V lost 1 base, J lost 8 bases, and 7 bases stayed unmatched. Full variable domain (remainder filled in from reference TRBV7-7 and TRBJ2-3): GAGVSQSPRYKVTKRGQDVTLRCDPISSHATLYWYQQALGQGPEFLTYFNYEAQPDKSGLPSDRFSAERPEGSISTLTIQRTEQRDSAMYRCASSLGVSGGGTQYFGPGTRLTVL.

The chain couples TRBV4-3 to TRBJ1-6, with a possible D match to TRBD1 (5 bases). There are 16 residues in the CDR3. V shed 0 bases and J shed 9 bases, with 15 bases lying between them. Germline lookup yields CDR1 LGHNA and CDR2 YSLEER. CDR3 coding DNA: TGCGCCAGCAGCCAAGATCTGAAAGGGGTTGGTTCACCCCTCCACTTT. Its protein product is CASSQDLKGVGSPLHF.

This clone is medium-sized by share. The chain recombines TRBV13 with TRBJ1-1, with 10 bases lining up with TRBD1. V gave up 4 bases and J gave up 10 bases; unmatched junction bases: 3. The germline gives CDR1 PRHDT, CDR2 FYEKMQ (reference sequence). This CDR3 comprises 12 residues. CDR3 sequence: CASSSGTGVAFF. Here the CDR3 DNA reads TGTGCCAGCAGCTCCGGGACAGGGGTAGCTTTCTTT.

By its share, this clone is medium-sized (0.01 to 0.1%). The J gene is TRBJ1-5, the V gene TRBV2, with 7 bases aligning to TRBD1. Germline assignment: CDR1 SNHLY and CDR2 FYNNEI. The CDR3 contains 18 residues. V was clipped by 5 bases and J by 9 bases; unmatched bases: 22. The CDR3 sequence is CASSLINTMEGQLGPQHF. The CDR3 nucleotides are TGTGCCAGCAGTCTAATCAACACTATGGAGGGACAGTTGGGGCCCCAGCATTTT.

The chain uses TRBV29-1 and TRBJ2-1; D uncertain. V dropped 7 bases and J dropped 2 bases, with 15 bases sitting between them. CDR3 length: 14 residues. CDR1 is SQVTM, CDR2 ANQGSEA, per germline. This CDR3 is CSAIRPATYNEQFF. The DNA for the CDR3 is TGCAGCGCCATTCGACCTGCTACCTACAATGAGCAGTTCTTC.

This clone was picked up a small number of times. This CDR3 is CASNQGQLPANYGYTF. The CDR3 nucleotides are TGTGCCAGCAACCAGGGACAGCTACCAGCTAACTATGGCTACACCTTC. The chain carries TRBV5-5 and TRBJ1-2; 7 nucleotides agree with TRBD1. V trimming: 6 bases; J trimming: 0 bases; junction bases outside the gene matches: 11. This CDR3 contains 16 residues. The germline V gene encodes CDR1 SGHKS and CDR2 YYEKEE (reference sequence).

The V and J genes are TRBV6-4 and TRBJ1-5; the D gene is possibly TRBD1 (5 bases). Trimming stripped 3 bases from V and 7 bases from J, with 13 bases between. This CDR3 region has 14 residues. Germline CDR1 is MRHNA and CDR2 is SNTAGT. The CDR3 loop is CASSEPGSHQPQHF. As DNA, the CDR3 is TGTGCCAGCAGTGAGCCAGGGTCCCACCAGCCCCAGCATTTT.

In nucleotides, the CDR3 is TGTGCCAGTAGTCGGGGCGGGGGCCGGGGACTAGCGGAGACCTACGAGCAGTACTTC. Translation gives CASSRGGGRGLAETYEQYF. The chain has TRBV19 and TRBJ2-7; 11 positions match TRBD2. Unmatched junction bases numbered 17, after V lost 5 bases and J lost 2 bases. CDR3 length: 19 amino acids. Per the germline V gene, CDR1 is LNHDA and CDR2 is SQIVND (reference sequence).

This clone has only a few counts. The chain is built from TRBV28 and TRBJ1-3; 7 positions match TRBD1. The CDR3 sequence is 14 residues long. Losses at the gene ends were 6 bases for V and 2 bases for J; bases not matched to a gene: 4. The germline V gene encodes CDR1 MDHEN and CDR2 SYDVKM. Written as DNA, the CDR3 is TGTGCCAGCAGGCCAGGGGGGACTGGAAACACCATATATTTT. Protein product: CASRPGGTGNTIYF.

The chain links TRBV4-1 to TRBJ2-7; unclear D gene. The CDR3 loop spans 14 amino acids. Trimming cost V 0 bases and J 3 bases, with 9 bases left between them. CDR1 and CDR2 (germline): MGHRA, YSYEKL. CDR3 bases: TGCGCCAGCAGCCAAGAGGAACAGTTCTACGAGCAGTACTTC. This gives the protein CASSQEEQFYEQYF.

The chain uses TRBV7-2 and TRBJ2-3, with D unresolved. Trimming removed 2 bases from V and 3 bases from J, with 6 bases in between. Germline CDR1 reads SGHTA; CDR2 reads FQGNSA. This CDR3 contains 13 residues. CDR3 nucleotide sequence: TGTGCCAGCAGCTTATCAGTGACAGATACGCAGTATTTT. This gives the protein CASSLSVTDTQYF.

This rearrangement joins TRBV28 to TRBJ2-7, with D uncertain. In germline, CDR1 is MDHEN, CDR2 SYDVKM. The CDR3 length is 11 residues. The V and J ends lost 6 bases and 11 bases respectively, with 14 bases between them. The CDR3 region is CASSSGQDKYF. The CDR3 DNA reads as TGTGCCAGCAGCTCCGGGCAGGATAAGTACTTC.

This chain connects TRBV2 to TRBJ1-1; the D is unclear. CDR1 and CDR2 (germline): SNHLY, FYNNEI. V was pared by 2 bases and J by 3 bases, with 10 bases between. The CDR3 contains 14 residues. The CDR3 DNA reads as TGTGCCAGCAGTGAATTCGAAGAGGACACTGAAGCTTTCTTT. This gives the protein CASSEFEEDTEAFF.

This clone was observed a single time. This chain connects TRBV7-2 to TRBJ1-1; possibly TRBD1 for D (6 bases). Between the trimmed V and J ends, which lost 1 base and 5 bases, there was a span of 11 bases. In germline, CDR1 is SGHTA, CDR2 FQGNSA. The CDR3 totals 14 residues. The CDR3 loop is CASSLGGTGTEAFF. The CDR3 DNA reads as TGTGCCAGCAGCTTAGGGGGCACAGGGACTGAAGCTTTCTTT.